This paragraph covers one T cell receptor (beta chain) sequence. Its antigen remains unidentified. Those with chemo-refractory metastatic non-small-cell lung cancer were treated with focal radiation combined with CTLA-4 blockade using ipilimumab. This specimen belongs to a study of radiotherapy plus CTLA-4 blockade in lung cancer. Study-level findings and limits: In blood, tumor-derived TCR clones expanded after radiotherapy plus ipilimumab.

Libraries were prepared by immunoSEQ multiplex PCR; TCRdb keeps only in-frame clonotypes and omits some of them. Among 80,000 to 100,000 clones listed, around 74% were seen once. This sequence originates from a human donor with non-small cell lung cancer who had a partial response to radiotherapy plus ipilimumab. Some clones in this sample may be carry-over from other donors' samples. Sequenced material: peripheral blood, taken from a patient treated with radiotherapy plus ipilimumab.

CDR3 bases: TGTGCCAGCAGTGGACAGGGAAGGAGCAATCAGCCCCAGCATTTT. This translates into CASSGQGRSNQPQHF. The chain is built from TRBV6-1 and TRBJ1-5, with 7 bases identical to TRBD1. From germline, CDR1 is MNHNS and CDR2 SASEGT. Trimming at V came to 4 bases and at J to 1 base, leaving 4 bases not matched to a gene. The CDR3 totals 15 residues.